Listed below are T cell receptor beta chains from one sample, sequenced in a study of Ad26.COV2.S vaccination and SARS-CoV-2 variants. TCRdb's table, derived via immunoSEQ multiplex PCR, lists solely in-frame clones and lacks some. The top ten hold around 5.5% of the sample, which has 300,000 to 400,000 clones, roughly nine tenths seen once. The sequenced sample was peripheral blood, obtained in a trial of Ad26.COV2.S vaccine versus placebo. The receptors here all came from a person between 18 and 60 years old who received the Ad26.COV2.S COVID-19 vaccine or a placebo. Both conserved end residues are trimmed from each CDR3. Each record gives: CDR3 protein, V gene, J gene, D gene. The D gene is left open where the match is weak.

CDR3aa: ASSLAPPSGGDEQY; v_gene: TRBV13; j_gene: TRBJ2-7; d_gene: TRBD2
CDR3aa: ASSLDSSNQPQH; v_gene: TRBV7-9; j_gene: TRBJ1-5; d_gene: NA
CDR3aa: ASSLERREQF; v_gene: TRBV7-8; j_gene: TRBJ2-1; d_gene: NA
CDR3aa: AGRGSTDTQY; v_gene: TRBV7-9; j_gene: TRBJ2-3; d_gene: TRBD2
CDR3aa: ASSYSTGGGNQPQH; v_gene: TRBV6-2/TRBV6-3; j_gene: TRBJ1-5; d_gene: TRBD1
CDR3aa: ASSQDLISLNTEAF; v_gene: TRBV14; j_gene: TRBJ1-1; d_gene: NA
CDR3aa: ASTGSVIGGYT; v_gene: TRBV6-5; j_gene: TRBJ1-2; d_gene: NA
CDR3aa: ASSPGWLGTQY; v_gene: TRBV7-2; j_gene: TRBJ2-5; d_gene: NA
CDR3aa: ASSLGRTHDGELF; v_gene: TRBV11-3; j_gene: TRBJ2-2; d_gene: NA
CDR3aa: ASSQVGQGGEAEAF; v_gene: TRBV4-3; j_gene: TRBJ1-1; d_gene: TRBD1
CDR3aa: ASSIDPGNNSPLH; v_gene: TRBV19; j_gene: TRBJ1-6; d_gene: NA
CDR3aa: ASSLHETGYVYGYT; v_gene: TRBV7-9; j_gene: TRBJ1-2; d_gene: NA
CDR3aa: ASGSSPFQGMRSGYT; v_gene: TRBV12-5; j_gene: TRBJ1-2; d_gene: NA
CDR3aa: ASSFAGGQPQH; v_gene: TRBV12-3/TRBV12-4; j_gene: TRBJ1-5; d_gene: NA
CDR3aa: AISVGENTEAF; v_gene: TRBV10-3; j_gene: TRBJ1-1; d_gene: NA
CDR3aa: ASSPLRGPSETQY; v_gene: TRBV4-1; j_gene: TRBJ2-5; d_gene: NA
CDR3aa: SDQGTYGYT; v_gene: TRBV29-1; j_gene: TRBJ1-2; d_gene: NA
CDR3aa: ASSPGGEVAKNIQY; v_gene: TRBV11-3; j_gene: TRBJ2-4; d_gene: TRBD1
CDR3aa: ASSLGGTTEAF; v_gene: TRBV5-1; j_gene: TRBJ1-1; d_gene: NA
CDR3aa: ASSHYRVAETQY; v_gene: TRBV11-2; j_gene: TRBJ2-5; d_gene: NA
CDR3aa: ASSPDGTQETQY; v_gene: TRBV18; j_gene: TRBJ2-5; d_gene: NA
CDR3aa: ASSEPGKLYYGYT; v_gene: TRBV7-9; j_gene: TRBJ1-2; d_gene: NA
CDR3aa: ASSPQTQGTNTEAF; v_gene: TRBV18; j_gene: TRBJ1-1; d_gene: NA
CDR3aa: ASSEGSGGVAHYGYT; v_gene: TRBV6-4; j_gene: TRBJ1-2; d_gene: TRBD1
CDR3aa: ASSAGQGATEAF; v_gene: TRBV7-6; j_gene: TRBJ1-1; d_gene: TRBD1
CDR3aa: ASSHYRGGGETQY; v_gene: TRBV3-1/TRBV3-2; j_gene: TRBJ2-5; d_gene: TRBD2
CDR3aa: ASSLSAGGREQY; v_gene: TRBV5-6; j_gene: TRBJ2-7; d_gene: TRBD1
CDR3aa: ASSPRGLSSEQF; v_gene: TRBV19; j_gene: TRBJ2-1; d_gene: NA
CDR3aa: ASSRDREHNEQF; v_gene: TRBV7-9; j_gene: TRBJ2-1; d_gene: TRBD1
CDR3aa: ASGSNTEAF; v_gene: TRBV4-3; j_gene: TRBJ1-1; d_gene: NA
CDR3aa: ASSSGVRGGRYNEQF; v_gene: TRBV7-2; j_gene: TRBJ2-1; d_gene: TRBD2
CDR3aa: ASSFSLTAGMSTDTQY; v_gene: TRBV5-8; j_gene: TRBJ2-3; d_gene: TRBD2
CDR3aa: ASSLRFNEKLF; v_gene: TRBV11-2; j_gene: TRBJ1-4; d_gene: NA
CDR3aa: ASSPRLAGVQETQY; v_gene: TRBV18; j_gene: TRBJ2-5; d_gene: TRBD2
CDR3aa: ASSLGGGNTEAF; v_gene: TRBV7-2; j_gene: TRBJ1-1; d_gene: NA
CDR3aa: ASSLWDGSNQPQH; v_gene: TRBV7-8; j_gene: TRBJ1-5; d_gene: NA
CDR3aa: ASSPGPSTDTQY; v_gene: TRBV4-1; j_gene: TRBJ2-3; d_gene: NA
CDR3aa: ASSPGGNGYT; v_gene: TRBV6-5; j_gene: TRBJ1-2; d_gene: TRBD1
CDR3aa: ASSQQLSPQETQY; v_gene: TRBV6-6; j_gene: TRBJ2-5; d_gene: NA
CDR3aa: ASSLSGRWGEQF; v_gene: TRBV27; j_gene: TRBJ2-1; d_gene: TRBD2
CDR3aa: ASSLGAGLNTEAF; v_gene: TRBV18; j_gene: TRBJ1-1; d_gene: NA